This entry lists 32 T cell receptor beta chains sequenced from one sample in a study of early T cells in non-severe SARS-CoV-2 infection. In TCRdb, the 5' RACE reads were re-called with MiXCR into one record per CDR3 protein. In the table there are 30,000 to 40,000 distinct CDR3 sequences, 5.5% to 6.5% of which are singletons. The sample taken for sequencing was whole blood. Receptor source: an adult who was a healthcare worker with PCR-confirmed SARS-CoV-2 infection or an uninfected control (not recorded which).

This clonotype has ten or more counts. This chain uses TRBV11-1 with TRBJ2-5; D unclear. The V and J ends lost 6 bases and 4 bases respectively, with 6 bases between them. Germline V gives CDR1 SGHAT, CDR2 FQDESV (reference sequence). This CDR3 contains 11 residues. The CDR3 protein is CASSRTETQYF. The CDR3 DNA is TGTGCCAGCAGTAGGACAGAGACCCAGTACTTC.

This clonotype has a count of ten or more. The chain uses TRBV2 and TRBJ2-7, with 8 bases fitting TRBD1. Germline V gene data show CDR1 as SNHLY and CDR2 as FYNNEI. The CDR3 covers 13 residues. V was clipped by 10 bases and J by 4 bases; unmatched bases: 9. The CDR3 is CAISRGPGYEQYF. CDR3 sequence (DNA): TGTGCCATTTCCAGGGGGCCGGGATACGAGCAGTACTTC.

Ten or more counts support this clonotype. The chain joins TRBV2 to TRBJ1-4; a weak D match, TRBD1 (5 bases). The CDR3 contains 14 residues. CDR1 and CDR2 (germline): SNHLY, FYNNEI. Trimming removed 9 bases at V and 9 bases at J, with 20 bases between. CDR3 amino acids: CARSKGPRGKKLFF. DNA for the CDR3: TGTGCCAGGTCAAAGGGCCCACGGGGGAAAAAACTGTTTTTT.

Note on this clonotype: This could be a read error, since a much larger clone is one nucleotide away. J is TRBJ2-5 and V is TRBV6-2 or TRBV6-3; no firm D call. The germline V gene has CDR1 MNHEY and CDR2 SVGEGT. The CDR3 contains 15 residues. Trimming shortened V by 6 bases and J by 4 bases, and 18 bases separated the two germline ends. CDR3 sequence (DNA): TGTGCCAGCAGACTTCGTCCGTCGCTTGCAGAGACCCAGTACTTC. Translation: CASRLRPSLAETQYF.

In its sample, this clonotype was seen many times. The rearrangement links TRBV5-1 to TRBJ2-5, with D perhaps TRBD1 (6 bases). The CDR3 has 15 amino acids. V lost 3 bases, J lost 5 bases, and 17 bases lay in between. Germline-derived CDR1 and CDR2 are SGHRS and YFSETQ. The CDR3 coding sequence is TGCGCCAGCAGCTCCCCGAACAGGGCAGGGGAGACCCAGTACTTC. Translation gives CASSSPNRAGETQYF.

This clonotype was observed at least ten times. This chain uses TRBV3-1 with TRBJ2-7; D may match TRBD1 or TRBD2 (5 bases each). This CDR3 comprises 15 residues. Germline CDR1 reads LGHDT; CDR2 reads YNNKEL (reference sequence). The V end lost 8 bases, the J end lost 2 bases, and 19 bases lay between the germline ends. CDR3 sequence: CASSRGANTPYEQYF. Here the CDR3 DNA reads TGTGCCAGCTCCCGAGGGGCAAACACCCCCTACGAGCAGTACTTC.

This clonotype turned up a few times. CDR3 sequence reads: CATDEGTGPNEKLFF. The CDR3 nucleotides are TGTGCCACCGACGAGGGGACCGGGCCCAATGAAAAACTGTTTTTT. The chain links TRBV19 to TRBJ1-4, with D perhaps TRBD1 (5 bases). The germline CDR1 and CDR2 sequences are LNHDA and SQIVND (reference sequence). V lost 10 bases and J 5 bases, leaving 20 bases between the germline ends. There are 15 residues in the CDR3.

The genes are TRBV25-1 and TRBJ2-7; possible D gene TRBD1, 5 bases. The CDR3 is made up of 12 amino acids. Trimming removed 3 bases from V and 3 bases from J, with 6 bases in between. Germline CDR1 is MGHDK and CDR2 is SYGVNS. The CDR3 region is CASSDRGYEQYF. CDR3 in DNA: TGTGCCAGCAGTGATAGGGGCTACGAGCAGTACTTC.

The table lists this clonotype with many counts. This chain connects TRBV20-1 to TRBJ2-7; TRBD1 aligns across 7 bases. The CDR3 covers 12 residues. The germline CDR1 and CDR2 sequences are DFQATT and SNEGSKA (reference sequence). The V segment lost 6 bases and the J segment 3 bases; nucleotides outside the gene matches: 5. This chain's CDR3 is CSAPGDSYEQYF. The CDR3 DNA reads TGCAGTGCCCCCGGGGACAGCTACGAGCAGTACTTC.

This clonotype was seen a handful of times. This sequence joins TRBV6-7 and TRBJ2-7; D gene ambiguous. TRBV6-7 is labeled an ORF, and its function is uncertain. The CDR3 consists of 13 residues. Trimming cost V 4 bases and J 13 bases, with 20 bases left between them. CDR3 coding DNA: TGTGCCAGCAGTTCAACAAGAGACCCTTTCCCCTACTTC. Amino acids: CASSSTRDPFPYF.

The J gene is TRBJ2-5, the V gene TRBV5-1; D might be TRBD2 (5 bases). This CDR3 is 16 amino acids long. Germline CDR1 SGHRS, CDR2 YFSETQ. The V end lost 2 bases, the J end lost 5 bases, and 19 bases lay between the germline ends. CDR3 sequence: CASSFEEGGETETQYF. The CDR3 DNA reads as TGCGCCAGCAGCTTCGAAGAGGGTGGTGAGACGGAGACCCAGTACTTC.

This clonotype appeared many times. The chain joins TRBV10-3 to TRBJ2-7, with D possibly matching TRBD2 (6 bases). This CDR3 has 14 residues. Germline CDR1 ENHRY, CDR2 SYGVKD. V dropped 7 bases and J dropped 5 bases, with 18 bases sitting between them. For the CDR3, the DNA is TGTGCCATCACCCGGGACTGGACCAGGGACGAGCAGTACTTC. This codes for CAITRDWTRDEQYF.

This clonotype has at least ten counts. This chain joins TRBV12-5 and TRBJ1-3, with a weak D call TRBD1 (5 bases). This CDR3 contains 14 residues. V lost 2 bases, J lost 7 bases, and 12 bases lay in between. The germline gives CDR1 LGHNT, CDR2 FRNRAP. DNA of the CDR3: TGTGCTAGTGGTTTGAAGACAGCCGGGAACACCATATATTTT. Amino acid sequence: CASGLKTAGNTIYF.

This clonotype was counted ten times or more. The chain combines TRBV29-1 with TRBJ1-1; a possible D gene is TRBD1 (5 bases). Germline V gene sequence: CDR1 SQVTM, CDR2 ANQGSEA. The CDR3 is made up of 15 amino acids. V was clipped by 6 bases and J by 0 bases, with 17 bases between them. The CDR3 region has the DNA TGCAGCGTAGACCCTTTAAAGGGGTTGAACACTGAAGCTTTCTTT. Protein sequence: CSVDPLKGLNTEAFF.

The gene calls are TRBV12-5 and TRBJ2-3; D call uncertain. CDR3 length: 11 amino acids. V shed 5 bases and J shed 8 bases, with 8 bases lying between them. Per germline, CDR1 LGHNT and CDR2 FRNRAP. The CDR3 sequence is CASGARFTQYF. The CDR3, as DNA: TGTGCTAGTGGTGCGCGGTTTACGCAGTATTTT.

A word on this clonotype: This clone may be a read error of a much larger clone one base away. The chain carries TRBV7-9 and TRBJ2-3; 7 positions match TRBD1. CDR3 length equals 15 residues. Per germline, CDR1 SEHNR and CDR2 FQNEAQ (reference sequence). The CDR3 nucleotides are TGTGCCAGCAGCTTCCCCTTGACTGGGACAGTTACGCAGTATTTT. The encoded protein is CASSFPLTGTVTQYF.

This clonotype appeared many times. The CDR3 region is CASSLAGRLAGWNNEQFF. CDR3 nucleotides: TGTGCCAGCAGCTTAGCCGGTCGACTAGCGGGATGGAACAATGAGCAGTTCTTC. The chain joins TRBV7-8 to TRBJ2-1; 11 bases align to TRBD2. The CDR3 is 18 residues long. Germline loops: CDR1 SGHVS, CDR2 FQNEAQ. With 0 bases clipped from V and 5 bases from J, the junction kept 9 bases outside the gene matches.

This clonotype was detected many times. This rearrangement joins TRBV11-2 to TRBJ1-2; TRBD1 matches 9 bases. The CDR3 length is 16 residues. Germline V gene sequence: CDR1 SGHAT, CDR2 FQNNGV. V dropped 5 bases and J dropped 6; count of bases not matched to a gene: 13. The DNA of the CDR3 is TGTGCCAGCAGCCCCCAACAGGGGGCGAGAGGGGATGGCTACACCTTC. Translated, it gives CASSPQQGARGDGYTF.

This clonotype ranks as medium-sized. The chain combines TRBV20-1 with TRBJ1-1; TRBD1 is a possible D gene (6 bases). Trimming took off 5 bases at V and 1 base at J, with 8 bases between the two ends. This CDR3 spans 12 amino acids. Germline lookup yields CDR1 DFQATT and CDR2 SNEGSKA (reference sequence). The CDR3 DNA follows: TGCAGTGCTCGAGGGGGGAACACTGAAGCTTTCTTT. Amino acid sequence: CSARGGNTEAFF.

The sample holds many counts of this clonotype. The gene calls are TRBV2 and TRBJ2-1; 12 nucleotides line up with TRBD2. Germline assignment: CDR1 SNHLY and CDR2 FYNNEI. The CDR3 is made up of 17 amino acids. V lost 10 bases and J lost 7; bases outside the gene matches: 17. For the CDR3, the DNA is TGTGCCACCCAGTACATGAAGACTAGCGGGAGTTGGAATGAGCAGTTCTTC. It codes for CATQYMKTSGSWNEQFF.

This clonotype was counted many times. The chain carries TRBV18 and TRBJ1-2, with a tentative D call TRBD1 (6 bases). Per the germline V gene, CDR1 is KGHSH and CDR2 is LQKENI. The CDR3 consists of 13 residues. V lost 6 bases and J 7 bases, leaving 15 bases between the germline ends. The chain's CDR3 is CASSGSDSRGYTF. The CDR3 coding sequence is TGTGCCAGCTCGGGCTCGGACAGCCGTGGCTACACCTTC.

This clonotype has at least ten counts. This chain uses TRBV3-1 with TRBJ2-7; 11 bases are shared with TRBD1. V dropped 4 bases and J dropped 2; count of bases not matched to a gene: 4. The germline CDR1 and CDR2 sequences are LGHDT and YNNKEL (reference sequence). The CDR3 has 15 residues. The CDR3 loop is CASSRGTGGAYEQYF. DNA of the CDR3: TGTGCCAGCAGCCGGGGGACAGGGGGAGCCTACGAGCAGTACTTC.

This clonotype was detected ten times or more. The CDR3 sequence is CASDSLHSYEQYF. The CDR3 bases are TGTGCCAGCGATTCGCTACACTCCTACGAGCAGTACTTC. J is TRBJ2-7 and V is TRBV6-1; D is uncertain. The CDR3 runs 13 residues. V dropped 8 bases and J dropped 0 bases, with 11 bases sitting between them. Germline V gives CDR1 MNHNS, CDR2 SASEGT.

This clonotype occurred many times. The chain is built from TRBV12-3 or TRBV12-4 and TRBJ2-3, with 7 bases lining up with TRBD2. V was clipped by 7 bases and J by 2 bases; unmatched bases: 9. The CDR3 runs 15 residues. The CDR3 loop is CASTPGGRPTDTQYF. CDR3 DNA: TGTGCCAGCACCCCGGGCGGGAGACCCACAGATACGCAGTATTTT.

J is TRBJ2-1 and V is TRBV11-1, with 12 bases lining up with TRBD2. The CDR3 totals 17 residues. The V gene's germline CDR1 is SGHAT and CDR2 FQDESV (reference sequence). After removal of 2 bases from V and 4 bases from J, the junction contained 6 bases not matched to a gene. The CDR3 DNA reads TGTGCCAGCAGCTTACAACTAGCGGGGGGCCAATACAATGAGCAGTTCTTC. Translation gives CASSLQLAGGQYNEQFF.

The chain uses TRBV5-4 and TRBJ2-1; D is ambiguous. The germline V gene has CDR1 SGHNT and CDR2 YYREEE (reference sequence). The CDR3 runs 16 residues. Deletions cut 4 bases from V and 6 bases from J, with 20 bases between. CDR3 DNA sequence: TGTGCCAGCAGCCTAGACGTCGCCTCAAACTTCAATGAGCAGTTCTTC. Translated, it gives CASSLDVASNFNEQFF.

Many counts were recorded for this clonotype. The CDR3: CASSLQVTYEQYF. CDR3 nucleotides: TGTGCCAGCAGCCTCCAAGTTACCTACGAGCAGTACTTC. This chain uses TRBV3-1 with TRBJ2-7; D is uncertain. V dropped 4 bases and J dropped 2 bases, with 9 bases sitting between them. This CDR3 is built from 13 residues. CDR1 and CDR2 (germline): LGHDT, YNNKEL (reference sequence).

This clonotype appeared many times. This chain connects TRBV7-2 to TRBJ2-7, with a tentative D call TRBD2 (5 bases). The V end was cut by 7 bases, the J end by 3 bases, with 16 bases between. This CDR3 spans 14 amino acids. CDR1 is SGHTA, CDR2 FQGNSA, per germline. The chain's CDR3 is CASTILSGNYEQYF. The CDR3 DNA sequence: TGTGCCAGCACCATTTTGTCGGGGAACTACGAGCAGTACTTC. The full variable domain, completed using reference TRBV7-2 and TRBJ2-7, is GAGVSQSPSNKVTEKGKDVELRCDPISGHTALYWYRQSLGQGLEFLIYFQGNSAPDKSGLPSDRFSAERTGGSVSTLTIQRTQQEDSAVYLCASTILSGNYEQYFGPGTRLTVT.

This clonotype was seen many times. This chain uses TRBV7-3 with TRBJ1-6; D might be TRBD1 (6 bases). This CDR3 is 15 amino acids long. The ends were cut back, 4 bases at V and 9 bases at J, with 16 bases in the middle. The germline CDR1 and CDR2 sequences are SGHTA and FQGTGA. The DNA of the CDR3 is TGTGCCAGCAGCTCGAACCCAGGGGTAGCTTCACCCCTCCACTTT. Translation: CASSSNPGVASPLHF.

The chain employs TRBV27 and TRBJ1-1; tentatively, D is TRBD1 (5 bases). There are 14 residues in the CDR3. The germline gives CDR1 MNHEY, CDR2 SMNVEV (reference sequence). Trimming shortened V by 3 bases and J by 12 bases, and 20 bases separated the two germline ends. CDR3 sequence (DNA): TGTGCCAGCAGTTTTGGGGCGGGGGGAGAAGGTACTTTCTTT. Residues: CASSFGAGGEGTFF.

This chain links TRBV7-8 with TRBJ2-1; D unclear. Trimming removed 4 bases from V and 6 bases from J, with 7 bases in between. CDR3 length: 12 residues. CDR1 is SGHVS, CDR2 FQNEAQ, per germline. Here the CDR3 DNA reads TGTGCCAGCAGCTCCCTGAGCAATGAGCAGTTCTTC. Its translation is CASSSLSNEQFF.

In this sample, this clonotype turned up many times. The gene calls are TRBV25-1 and TRBJ2-5; TRBD2 agrees at 11 bases. The CDR3 has 16 residues. Losses at the gene ends were 2 bases for V and 5 bases for J; bases not matched to a gene: 7. CDR1 and CDR2 from the germline V gene are MGHDK and SYGVNS. The CDR3 DNA sequence: TGTGCCAGCAGTGAACAAAGACTAGCGGGACGGGAGACCCAGTACTTC. This encodes CASSEQRLAGRETQYF. The whole variable domain, remainder taken from reference TRBV25-1 and TRBJ2-5, is EADIYQTPRYLVIGTGKKITLECSQTMGHDKMYWYQQDPGMELHLIHYSYGVNSTEKGDLSSESTVSRIRTEHFPLTLESARPSHTSQYLCASSEQRLAGRETQYFGPGTRLLVL.